Listed below are T cell receptor beta chains from one sample, sequenced in a study of response to subunit inactivated influenza vaccine. TCRdb itself ran the RT-PCR reads through MiXCR, one entry per CDR3 protein. The sample has 500,000 to 750,000 distinct CDR3 sequences, about 15% seen once. The source was PBMCs from blood, collected about 13 days after vaccination. The receptors originated from a man aged 45-65 years who received an inactivated influenza vaccine. Both conserved end residues are trimmed from each CDR3. The order of the fields is V gene, CDR3 length, D gene, CDR3 protein. A D gene is named only where the DNA matches it firmly.

TRBV10-3,13,-,AMARTPAALDTQY
TRBV3-1,13,-,ASTLGGANTGELF
TRBV4-3,13,-,ASSQEPGLYNEQF
TRBV7-9,13,-,ASSHTNPGRETQY
TRBV12-3/TRBV12-4,12,TRBD1,ASRSTGGASPLH
TRBV20-1,11,TRBD2,SAFGGGADTQY
TRBV6-2/TRBV6-3,12,-,ASSYPQPTSEAF
TRBV5-5,11,TRBD1,ASSPDREQPQH
TRBV6-5,13,-,ASSYYGGANYGYT
TRBV5-6,12,-,ASSLDSTGETQY
TRBV5-4,12,-,AFLRVGNQETQY
TRBV20-1,16,TRBD2,SARVTSGGSIAKNIQY
TRBV5-5,11,-,ASSLGPDYGYT
TRBV12-3/TRBV12-4,11,-,ASSFTQLDEQY
TRBV27,13,TRBD1,ASSQSGTGNTEAF
TRBV5-1,12,-,ASNDGASRETQY
TRBV7-3,13,TRBD2,ASSPRLAVYNEQF
TRBV15,13,TRBD2,ATSMQLAGLNEQY
TRBV7-9,13,-,ASSRNLGSGNTIY
TRBV7-8,12,-,ASSPLSVTDTQY
TRBV6-2/TRBV6-3,9,-,ASRDAYEQY
TRBV6-1,14,-,ASSPSPPGGSNEQF
TRBV6-5,14,TRBD2,ASSYGTSRHTDTQY
TRBV27,14,TRBD1,ASSLYGTGLSYEQY
TRBV28,14,TRBD1,ASRGAQGAQNYGYT
TRBV3-1,13,-,ASSQDGGGRTKQF
TRBV7-2,13,-,ASSLVGTEGNIQY
TRBV2,15,TRBD2,ASSEETSGEVPDTQY
TRBV12-3/TRBV12-4,12,TRBD1,ASGLGQLLNEQF